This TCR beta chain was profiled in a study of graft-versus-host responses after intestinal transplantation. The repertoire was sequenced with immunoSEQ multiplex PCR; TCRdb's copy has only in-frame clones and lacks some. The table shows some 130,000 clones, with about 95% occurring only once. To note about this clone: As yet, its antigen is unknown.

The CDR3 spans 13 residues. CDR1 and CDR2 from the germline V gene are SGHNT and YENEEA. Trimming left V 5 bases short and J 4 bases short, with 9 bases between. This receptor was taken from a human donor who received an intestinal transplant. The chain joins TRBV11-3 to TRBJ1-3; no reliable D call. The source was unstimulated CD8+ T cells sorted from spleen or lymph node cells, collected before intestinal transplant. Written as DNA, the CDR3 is TGTGCCAGCAGCCCTAGTCTGGGAAACACCATATATTTT. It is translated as CASSPSLGNTIYF. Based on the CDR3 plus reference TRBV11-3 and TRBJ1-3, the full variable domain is EAGVVQSPRYKIIEKKQPVAFWCNPISGHNTLYWYLQNLGQGPELLIRYENEEAVDDSQLPKDRFSAERLKGVDSTLKIQPAELGDSAVYLCASSPSLGNTIYFGEGSWLTVV.